This T cell receptor (beta chain) originates from a study of T cell repertoires in aging, cancer and after chemotherapy. By sample share, this clonotype is medium-sized (0.01 to 0.1%). The antigen remains undetermined. TRB rearrangements spanning V, D and J were amplified using mixed TRB-A/B primers. TCRdb recomputed calls from the multiplex PCR reads with MiXCR, one row per CDR3 protein. This sample carries 11,000 or so distinct CDR3 sequences, 24% of them seen once, and the ten largest clones take about 1.9%. The germline CDR1 and CDR2 sequences are MNHNS and SASEGT. This CDR3 comprises 16 residues. V lost 4 bases to trimming and J lost 4 bases; unmatched junction nucleotides: 12. Study-level results: Immunological memory after chemotherapy cannot be judged from the repertoire data. In healthy donors, age-related TCR diversity loss mainly reflected lost richness. Compared with age-matched healthy donors, untreated hematological or solid cancer patients showed higher blood TCR clonality.

The template was genomic DNA from peripheral blood, not RNA. Material: blood. The TCR comes from a human donor in good health. The chain recombines TRBV6-1 with TRBJ2-7, with 8 bases matching TRBD1. The CDR3 bases are TGTGCCAGCAGTGTAACAGGGGGTCCTCTGGTTTACGAGCAGTACTTC. It yields the protein CASSVTGGPLVYEQYF.